Following are 11 T cell receptor beta chains from one sample sequenced in a study of blood T cell repertoires in COVID-19. The assay was immunoSEQ multiplex PCR, and TCRdb's table has in-frame clones only and misses some. The table shows 69,000 or so clones, with 90% occurring only once. Sequenced sample: peripheral blood. These TCRs come from a man between 45 and 60 years old with acute or convalescent COVID-19.

V gene TRBV20-1 combines with J gene TRBJ2-3; D is uncertain. V was pared by 1 base and J by 4 bases, with 3 bases between. This CDR3 is built from 11 residues. Germline CDR1 DFQATT, CDR2 SNEGSKA (reference sequence). In nucleotides, the CDR3 is TGCAGTGCTAGAGTCGCAGATACGCAGTATTTT. It codes for CSARVADTQYF.

The V gene is TRBV7-2, the J gene TRBJ2-1; 8 positions agree with TRBD2. The V gene end was trimmed by 0 bases and the J gene end by 5 bases; junction bases not matched to a gene: 12. Germline-derived CDR1 and CDR2 are SGHTA and FQGNSA. The CDR3 extends over 18 amino acids. CDR3 DNA: TGTGCCAGCAGCTTAGCATGGGCCGTTAGCGGGGTCCACAATGAGCAGTTCTTC. This translates into CASSLAWAVSGVHNEQFF. Together with reference TRBV7-2 and TRBJ2-1, the CDR3 gives the full variable domain: GAGVSQSPSNKVTEKGKDVELRCDPISGHTALYWYRQSLGQGLEFLIYFQGNSAPDKSGLPSDRFSAERTGGSVSTLTIQRTQQEDSAVYLCASSLAWAVSGVHNEQFFGPGTRLTVL.

The rearrangement joins TRBV19 to TRBJ2-3, with 8 positions matching TRBD2. CDR1 is LNHDA, CDR2 SQIVND, per germline (reference sequence). The CDR3 contains 16 residues. J lost 0 bases, V lost 5 bases, and 7 bases had no gene match. DNA of the CDR3: TGTGCCAGTAGTGGGCGGGAGGCGTCTAGCACAGATACGCAGTATTTT. This gives the protein CASSGREASSTDTQYF.

The V and J genes are TRBV7-2 and TRBJ2-2, with a possible D match to TRBD1 (5 bases). V was pared by 1 base and J by 0 bases, with 12 bases between. The CDR3 length is 17 residues. From germline, CDR1 is SGHTA and CDR2 FQGNSA. CDR3: CASSLGVGHTNTGELFF. CDR3 sequence (DNA): TGTGCCAGCAGCTTAGGTGTAGGACACACGAACACCGGGGAGCTGTTTTTT.

The rearrangement links TRBV27 to TRBJ2-7; 12 nucleotides align to TRBD2. The V gene's germline CDR1 is MNHEY and CDR2 SMNVEV (reference sequence). This CDR3 is built from 15 residues. With 5 bases clipped from V and 3 bases from J, the junction kept 5 bases outside the gene matches. As DNA, the CDR3 is TGTGCCAGCAGTCCACTAGCGGGAGGCCACTACGAGCAGTACTTC. Translated: CASSPLAGGHYEQYF.

DNA of the CDR3: TGTGCCAGCAGTTTGAAAGGGGGGGCCGAGGCTTTCTTT. Translated, it gives CASSLKGGAEAFF. The J gene is TRBJ1-1, the V gene TRBV27; tentative D call: TRBD1 (6 bases). The CDR3 has 13 amino acids. Germline loops: CDR1 MNHEY, CDR2 SMNVEV (reference sequence). Deletions cut 3 bases from V and 11 bases from J, with 16 bases between.

The rearrangement uses TRBV5-6 and TRBJ1-2; TRBD1 matches at 11 bases. Germline V gene data show CDR1 as SGHDT and CDR2 as YYEEEE. The CDR3 is 14 residues long. After removal of 4 bases from V and 5 bases from J, the junction contained 4 bases not matched to a gene. The CDR3 spells CASSNGQGAYGYTF. The CDR3 coding sequence is TGTGCCAGCAGCAATGGACAGGGGGCGTATGGCTACACCTTC.

The rearrangement links TRBV6-5 to TRBJ2-7, with 8 positions matching TRBD2. Germline lookup yields CDR1 MNHEY and CDR2 SVGAGI. This CDR3 region has 15 residues. V lost 0 bases, J lost 6 bases, and 7 bases stayed unmatched. CDR3 bases: TGTGCCAGCAGTTACTCGTATAGCGGGAAGGGCGAGCAGTACTTC. As protein: CASSYSYSGKGEQYF.

The chain joins TRBV3-1 (or the pseudogene TRBV3-2) to TRBJ2-5; possible D gene TRBD1, 7 bases. V was pared by 4 bases and J by 5 bases, with 17 bases between. CDR3 size: 15 residues. Germline V gene data show CDR1 as LGHDT and CDR2 as YNNKEL (reference sequence). This chain's CDR3 is CASSLLSTGRETQYF. CDR3 nucleotide sequence: TGTGCCAGCAGCCTACTCTCGACAGGGAGGGAGACCCAGTACTTC.

The V and J genes are TRBV7-2 and TRBJ2-3; 9 bases match TRBD1. The CDR3 length is 15 residues. V shed 1 base, J shed 5 bases, and the junction held 4 bases outside the gene matches. Germline loops: CDR1 SGHTA, CDR2 FQGNSA. The CDR3 here is CASSLVGQGKDTQYF. The CDR3 DNA reads TGTGCCAGCAGCTTAGTGGGACAGGGAAAAGATACGCAGTATTTT.

The rearrangement links TRBV4-1 to TRBJ2-1; 9 nucleotides match TRBD2. CDR1 is MGHRA, CDR2 YSYEKL, per germline. V lost 4 bases, J lost 6 bases, and 25 bases stayed unmatched. CDR3 length equals 21 residues. The CDR3 reads CASSPKGDSRRGGRAGNEQFF. The CDR3, as DNA: TGCGCCAGCAGCCCTAAGGGGGACTCGAGAAGGGGCGGGAGGGCCGGCAATGAGCAGTTCTTC.